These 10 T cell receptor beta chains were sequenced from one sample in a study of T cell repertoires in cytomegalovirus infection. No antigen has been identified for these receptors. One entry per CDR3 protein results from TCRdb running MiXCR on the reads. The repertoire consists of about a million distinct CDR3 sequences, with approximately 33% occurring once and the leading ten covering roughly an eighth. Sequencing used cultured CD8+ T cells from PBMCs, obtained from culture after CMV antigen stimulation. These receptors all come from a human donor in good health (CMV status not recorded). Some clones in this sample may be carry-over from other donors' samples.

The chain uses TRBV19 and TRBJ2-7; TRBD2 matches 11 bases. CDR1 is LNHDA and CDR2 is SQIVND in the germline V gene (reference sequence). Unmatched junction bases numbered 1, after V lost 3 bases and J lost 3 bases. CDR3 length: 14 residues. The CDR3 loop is CASSMGLADYEQYF. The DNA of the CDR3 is TGTGCCAGTAGTATGGGACTAGCGGACTACGAGCAGTACTTC.

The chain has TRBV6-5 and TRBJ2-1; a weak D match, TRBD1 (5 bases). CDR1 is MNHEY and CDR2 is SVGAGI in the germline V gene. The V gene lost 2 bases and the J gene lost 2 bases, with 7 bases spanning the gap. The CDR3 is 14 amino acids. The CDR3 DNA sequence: TGTGCCAGCAGTTACATGGGGCCCTACAATGAGCAGTTCTTC. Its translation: CASSYMGPYNEQFF.

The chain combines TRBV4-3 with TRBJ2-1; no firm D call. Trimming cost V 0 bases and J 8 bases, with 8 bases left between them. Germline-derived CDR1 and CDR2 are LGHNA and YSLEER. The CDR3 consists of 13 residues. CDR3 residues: CASSQEEDHEQFF. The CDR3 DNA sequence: TGCGCCAGCAGCCAAGAAGAAGACCATGAGCAGTTCTTC.

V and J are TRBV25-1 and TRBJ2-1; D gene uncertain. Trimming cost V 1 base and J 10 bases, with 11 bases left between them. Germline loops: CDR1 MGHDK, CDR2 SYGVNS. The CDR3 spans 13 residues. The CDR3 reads CASSELGRPEQFF. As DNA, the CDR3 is TGTGCCAGCAGTGAATTGGGTAGGCCGGAGCAGTTCTTC. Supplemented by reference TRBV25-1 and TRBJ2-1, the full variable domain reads EADIYQTPRYLVIGTGKKITLECSQTMGHDKMYWYQQDPGMELHLIHYSYGVNSTEKGDLSSESTVSRIRTEHFPLTLESARPSHTSQYLCASSELGRPEQFFGPGTRLTVL.

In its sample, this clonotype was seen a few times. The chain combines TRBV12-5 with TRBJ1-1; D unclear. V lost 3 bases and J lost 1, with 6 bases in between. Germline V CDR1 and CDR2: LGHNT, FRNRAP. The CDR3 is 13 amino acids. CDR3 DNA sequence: TGTGCTAGTGGTTTCGGGAGGAACACTGAAGCTTTCTTT. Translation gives CASGFGRNTEAFF.

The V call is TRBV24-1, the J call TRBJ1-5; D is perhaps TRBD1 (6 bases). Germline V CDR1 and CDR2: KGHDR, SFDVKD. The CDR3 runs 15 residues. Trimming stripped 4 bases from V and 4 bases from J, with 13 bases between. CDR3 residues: CATSEGGGGNQPQHF. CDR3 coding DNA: TGTGCCACCAGTGAGGGAGGAGGGGGAAATCAGCCCCAGCATTTT.

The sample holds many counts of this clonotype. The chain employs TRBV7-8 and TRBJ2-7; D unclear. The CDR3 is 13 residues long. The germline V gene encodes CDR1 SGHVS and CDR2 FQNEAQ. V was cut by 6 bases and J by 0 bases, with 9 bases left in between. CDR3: CASRSSFSYEQYV. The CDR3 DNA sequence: TGTGCCAGCAGAAGTAGTTTCTCCTACGAGCAGTACGTC.

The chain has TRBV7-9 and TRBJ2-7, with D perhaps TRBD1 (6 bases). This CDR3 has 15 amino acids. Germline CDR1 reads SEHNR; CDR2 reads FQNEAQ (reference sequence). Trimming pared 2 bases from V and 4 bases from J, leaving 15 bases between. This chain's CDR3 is CASSLLPGTSYEQYF. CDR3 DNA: TGTGCCAGCAGCTTACTTCCAGGGACATCATACGAGCAGTACTTC.

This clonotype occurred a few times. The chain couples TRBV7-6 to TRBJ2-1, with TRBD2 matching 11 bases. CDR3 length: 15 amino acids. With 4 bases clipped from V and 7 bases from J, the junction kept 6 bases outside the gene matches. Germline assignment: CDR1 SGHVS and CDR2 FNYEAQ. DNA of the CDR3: TGTGCCAGCAGCTCAACTAGCGGGGGCGGAAATGAGCAGTTCTTC. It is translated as CASSSTSGGGNEQFF.

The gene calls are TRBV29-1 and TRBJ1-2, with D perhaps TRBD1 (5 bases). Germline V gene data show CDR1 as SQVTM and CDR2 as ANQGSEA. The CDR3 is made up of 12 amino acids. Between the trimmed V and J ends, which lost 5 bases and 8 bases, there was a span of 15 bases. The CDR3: CSVPGTRGGYTF. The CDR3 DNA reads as TGCAGCGTTCCCGGGACCCGGGGGGGCTACACCTTC.